These 7 T cell receptor beta chains came from one sample sequenced in a study of blood T cells in healthy people across ages. A second PCR, run for about 7 to 11 cycles, used a sample-barcoded 5' primer plus a J-beta primer mix. Using its own MiXCR run on the 5' RACE reads, TCRdb lists one record per CDR3 protein. Of about 760,000 distinct CDR3 sequences listed, roughly 25% are singletons. The data were also submitted as part of a second study, on T cells of mothers and their children.

The sample taken for sequencing was blood. These receptors originate from a boy aged 5 to 17 in good health.

Concerning this clonotype itself: Compared with germline, one end of the junction differs, possibly owing to a read error. The chain joins TRBV6-5 to TRBJ1-2, with D perhaps TRBD1 (5 bases). Germline V gene sequence: CDR1 MNHEY, CDR2 SVGAGI. The CDR3 runs to 15 residues. The CDR3 coding sequence is TGCGCCAGCAGTTACCTGGGGGGACTCCTAGATGGCTACACCTTC. Its protein product is CASSYLGGLLDGYTF.

The chain couples TRBV7-8 to TRBJ2-7; tentative D call: TRBD1 (6 bases). Germline V gene data show CDR1 as SGHVS and CDR2 as FQNEAQ. The CDR3 totals 14 residues. Trimming took off 5 bases at V and 1 base at J, with 12 bases between the two ends. The CDR3 DNA reads TGTGCCAGCAGCCGGGGACAACCTTCCTACGAGCAGTACTTC. This translates into CASSRGQPSYEQYF.

This clonotype was seen a handful of times. At one end, the junction sequence differs from germline, possibly due to a read error. The chain recombines TRBV29-1 with TRBJ2-3; TRBD2 aligns across 8 bases. Germline CDR1 and CDR2: SQVTM and ANQGSEA. This CDR3 comprises 13 residues. The CDR3 protein is CSEIAGSTDTQYF. The DNA of the CDR3 is TGCAGCGAAATAGCGGGGAGCACAGATACGCAGTACTTT.

This clonotype was seen more than once but under ten times. V and J are TRBV20-1 and TRBJ2-5; D unclear. The V gene's germline CDR1 is DFQATT and CDR2 SNEGSKA (reference sequence). The CDR3 has 13 amino acids. With 4 bases removed from V and 0 bases from J, the gap between germline ends came to 9 bases. As DNA, the CDR3 is TGCAGTGCTACATCTTACTACCAAGAGACCCAGTACTTC. Translated, it gives CSATSYYQETQYF.

This chain connects TRBV28 to TRBJ2-5; 8 bases are a match to TRBD2. CDR1 is MDHEN, CDR2 SYDVKM, per germline. V was clipped by 7 bases and J by 4 bases; unmatched bases: 11. The CDR3 covers 15 residues. The CDR3 bases are TGTGCCAGCAACCTCGGGGGGGCTCTTGGAGAGACCCAGTACTTC. Its protein product is CASNLGGALGETQYF.

This chain joins TRBV24-1 and TRBJ2-3; TRBD1 matches at 10 bases. Trimming at V came to 3 bases and at J to 1 base, leaving 6 bases not matched to a gene. The CDR3 is 17 amino acids. Germline assignment: CDR1 KGHDR and CDR2 SFDVKD. The chain's CDR3 is CATSDTTGTGGTDTQYF. In nucleotides, the CDR3 is TGTGCCACCAGTGATACGACCGGGACAGGGGGCACAGATACGCAGTATTTT.

The J gene is TRBJ2-5, the V gene TRBV5-1, with a weak D call TRBD1 (6 bases). The J call is in doubt because the DNA end fits TRBJ2-1 better. Germline-derived CDR1 and CDR2 are SGHRS and YFSETQ. The CDR3 length is 16 residues. The DNA for the CDR3 is TGCGCCAGCAGCTTTCAGACAGGTGGCTTTAACAATGAGCAGTTCTTC. Translating gives CASSFQTGGFNNEQFF.